Listed below are T cell receptor beta chains from one sample, sequenced in a study of CD8+CD57+ T cells in acquired aplastic anemia. TCRdb independently ran MiXCR on the reads; one entry per CDR3 protein. The sample holds around 430,000 distinct CDR3 sequences, approximately 33% seen once. Sequenced material: sorted CD4+, CD8+, or CD8+CD57+ T cells (not recorded which) from PBMCs. All receptors derive from a human donor with aplastic anemia. Both conserved end residues are part of each CDR3. The order of the fields is clone size, J gene, D gene, V gene, CDR3 protein, CDR3 DNA. D genes are given only for firm matches. Size is stated for part of the rows, as once, few or many counts, or as a class when the clone is expanded.

>few|TRBJ2-3|TRBD1|TRBV9
CASSGTGTDGTDTQYF
TGTGCCAGCAGCGGAACCGGGACAGATGGCACAGATACGCAGTATTTT
>many|TRBJ1-6|TRBD1|TRBV7-9
CASSLLTGDSPLHF
TGTGCCAGCAGCTTACTGACAGGGGATTCACCCCTCCACTTT
>few|TRBJ2-5|.|TRBV4-2
CASNRPKETQYF
TGTGCCAGCAACCGACCGAAAGAGACCCAGTACTTC
>many|TRBJ1-5|TRBD1|TRBV7-8
CASSKKRTGVGNQPQHF
TGTGCCAGCAGCAAAAAACGGACAGGGGTGGGCAATCAGCCCCAGCATTTT
>many|TRBJ1-1|.|TRBV2
CASSLTGTEAFF
TGTGCCAGCAGTCTAACAGGGACTGAAGCTTTCTTT
>.|TRBJ2-7|.|TRBV12-3/TRBV12-4
CASSFSWGRTWEQYF
TGTGCCAGCAGTTTCTCCTGGGGACGAACGTGGGAGCAGTACTTC
>many|TRBJ2-5|.|TRBV9
CASSVVGTPETQYF
TGTGCCAGCAGCGTAGTGGGTACACCAGAGACCCAGTACTTC
>many|TRBJ1-5|TRBD1|TRBV6-1
CASRGQGGQPQHF
TGTGCCAGCAGAGGACAGGGGGGTCAGCCCCAGCATTTT
>few|TRBJ2-2|.|TRBV4-1
CASSQEQEDGELFF
TGCGCCAGCAGCCAAGAGCAGGAAGACGGGGAGCTGTTTTTT
>few|TRBJ2-3|.|TRBV19
CASSTNGLAFEADTQYF
TGTGCCAGTAGTACCAACGGGCTAGCGTTTGAAGCTGATACGCAGTATTTT
>many|TRBJ2-5|TRBD2|TRBV20-1
CSAERGGQSETQYF
TGCAGTGCTGAGCGGGGGGGCCAGAGTGAGACCCAGTACTTC
>.|TRBJ2-1|TRBD2|TRBV20-1
CSARERLAGSYNEQFF
TGCAGTGCTAGAGAAAGACTAGCGGGGAGCTACAATGAGCAGTTCTTC
>many|TRBJ1-5|.|TRBV4-3
CASSQESGNDQPQHF
TGCGCCAGCAGCCAAGAGTCAGGGAACGATCAGCCCCAGCATTTT
>.|TRBJ2-1|TRBD2|TRBV13
CASSLGLAGKGEQFF
TGTGCCAGCAGCCTAGGACTAGCGGGAAAAGGTGAGCAGTTCTTC
>few|TRBJ2-1|TRBD2|TRBV6-1
CASIRLAGSNNEQFF
TGTGCCAGCATAAGACTAGCGGGTAGTAACAATGAGCAGTTCTTC
>.|TRBJ1-2|TRBD1|TRBV19
CASSIVTGGDYGYTF
TGTGCCAGTAGTATAGTGACAGGGGGCGACTATGGCTACACCTTC
>.|TRBJ2-1|TRBD2|TRBV2
CASSIAGGPNNEQFF
TGCGCCAGCAGCATAGCGGGAGGGCCTAACAATGAGCAGTTCTTC
>many|TRBJ1-2|.|TRBV7-9
CASSSSGLRRSGDYTF
TGTGCCAGCAGCTCTAGTGGCCTGCGGCGATCTGGGGACTACACCTTC
>.|TRBJ2-3|.|TRBV2
CATRPDQYTQYF
TGTGCCACCCGACCAGACCAATATACGCAGTATTTT
>many|TRBJ2-5|TRBD2|TRBV29-1
CSALAGHQETQYF
TGCAGCGCCCTAGCGGGGCATCAAGAGACCCAGTACTTC